This T cell receptor beta chain was sequenced during a study of blood T cell repertoires in COVID-19. Looking at the study overall: COVID-19 samples, acute and convalescent, were from the United States, Italy and Spain.

Germline V lookup: CDR1 SGHAT, CDR2 FQNNGV. The V end was cut by 1 base, the J end by 6 bases, with 13 bases between. This CDR3 region has 14 residues. The table came from immunoSEQ multiplex PCR; TCRdb's copy has only in-frame clones and leaves some out. The profile shows 30,000 to 40,000 clones, around nine tenths of them singletons. Input material: peripheral blood. This chain joins TRBV11-2 and TRBJ2-7; D is perhaps TRBD1 (5 bases). This clonotype originated in a man between 65 and 85 years old with active COVID-19. CDR3 nucleotides: TGTGCCAGCAGCTTAGGCAGGCTGGGGCTCGAGCAGTACTTC. This sequence encodes CASSLGRLGLEQYF.